Below, 10 T cell receptor beta chains from the same sample are listed, as sequenced in a study of Ad26.COV2.S vaccination and SARS-CoV-2 variants. Treatment of the sample: about 20 received Ad26.COV2.S at low or high dose, single or two shots; several received placebo; per-sample allocation not given. Samples came from day 63 after the first vaccine or placebo injection. Sequenced by immunoSEQ multiplex PCR; TCRdb stores in-frame clones only, minus some. The table has a few hundred thousand clones, 80% to 95% seen once. The material was peripheral blood, obtained in a trial of Ad26.COV2.S vaccine versus placebo. The source is a person between 18 and 60 years old who received the Ad26.COV2.S COVID-19 vaccine or a placebo.

This clone appeared once. The CDR3: CASSQPGQSVYGYTF. The CDR3 coding sequence is TGTGCCAGCAGCCAACCGGGACAGTCTGTCTATGGCTACACCTTC. The chain recombines TRBV3-1 (or the pseudogene TRBV3-2) with TRBJ1-2; the match to TRBD1 covers 7 bases. Germline trimming cut 2 bases from V and 4 bases from J; bases unmatched to any gene: 7. Germline assignment: CDR1 LGHDT and CDR2 YNNKEL (reference sequence). The CDR3 has 15 amino acids.

This chain links TRBV12-5 with TRBJ2-3, with 9 nucleotides matching TRBD2. The V gene's germline CDR1 is LGHNT and CDR2 FRNRAP. CDR3 length: 14 residues. V trimming: 11 bases; J trimming: 0 bases; junction bases outside the gene matches: 6. DNA of the CDR3: TGTGCTGGCCTAGCGGGAACTAGCACAGATACGCAGTATTTT. It encodes CAGLAGTSTDTQYF.

This chain uses TRBV6-1 with TRBJ2-5; TRBD2 agrees at 11 bases. CDR3 size: 17 residues. Germline CDR1 reads MNHNS; CDR2 reads SASEGT. The ends lost 3 bases at V and 5 bases at J; junction bases unmatched: 11. The CDR3 spells CASSDSWTSGFGETQYF. CDR3 nucleotides: TGTGCCAGCAGTGATTCATGGACTAGCGGGTTCGGGGAGACCCAGTACTTC.

The chain couples TRBV27 to TRBJ2-1; D is ambiguous. The V end was cut by 6 bases, the J end by 9 bases, with 15 bases between. This CDR3 spans 13 amino acids. CDR1 is MNHEY and CDR2 is SMNVEV in the germline V gene (reference sequence). CDR3 in DNA: TGTGCCAGCAGCAAGTCCCACTTGGGTGAGCAGTTCTTC. Translated, it gives CASSKSHLGEQFF.

The V and J genes are TRBV6-5 and TRBJ2-5; 8 nucleotides match TRBD1. With 2 bases clipped from V and 2 bases from J, the junction kept 7 bases outside the gene matches. Germline CDR1 and CDR2: MNHEY and SVGAGI. This CDR3 region has 16 residues. The CDR3 here is CASSYGTGILQETQYF. DNA of the CDR3: TGTGCCAGCAGTTACGGGACAGGTATACTTCAAGAGACCCAGTACTTC.

The V gene is TRBV28, the J gene TRBJ2-6; maybe TRBD2 (5 bases). Germline V gene lookup returns CDR1 MDHEN and CDR2 SYDVKM. V lost 1 base and J lost 5, with 24 bases in between. This CDR3 has 20 amino acids. The CDR3 region is CASSLLGSGGVGSRANVLTF. As DNA, the CDR3 is TGTGCCAGCAGTTTATTAGGCTCAGGAGGCGTAGGGTCGAGGGCCAACGTCCTGACTTTC. Looking up the rest from reference TRBV28 and TRBJ2-6 gives the full variable domain: DVKVTQSSRYLVKRTGEKVFLECVQDMDHENMFWYRQDPGLGLRLIYFSYDVKMKEKGDIPEGYSVSREKKERFSLILESASTNQTSMYLCASSLLGSGGVGSRANVLTFGAGSRLTVL.

This rearrangement joins TRBV2 to TRBJ2-1; no reliable D call. The CDR3 sequence is 11 residues long. V was pared by 4 bases and J by 8 bases, with 6 bases between. Per the germline V gene, CDR1 is SNHLY and CDR2 is FYNNEI. This CDR3 reads CASSVGYEQFF. CDR3 in DNA: TGTGCCAGCAGTGTCGGATATGAGCAGTTCTTC.

This chain joins TRBV5-8 and TRBJ2-1; D is possibly TRBD1 (7 bases). Trimming removed 4 bases from V and 8 bases from J, with 19 bases in between. The CDR3 contains 15 residues. CDR1 SGHTS and CDR2 YDEGEE come from the germline V gene. The CDR3 DNA sequence: TGTGCCAGCAGCCACGGGACAGCGGGTGGGGATGAGCAGTTCTTC. Its protein is CASSHGTAGGDEQFF. The complete variable domain, with remaining parts taken from reference TRBV5-8 and TRBJ2-1, reads EAGVTQSPTHLIKTRGQQATLRCSPISGHTSVYWYQQALGLGLQFLLWYDEGEERNRGNFPPRFSGRQFPNYSSELNVNALELEDSALYLCASSHGTAGGDEQFFGPGTRLTVL.

The rearrangement joins TRBV6-2 or TRBV6-3 to TRBJ2-3, with TRBD2 identical over 8 bases. The CDR3 contains 16 residues. J was trimmed by 1 base and V by 3 bases; bases with no gene match: 6. Germline values: CDR1 MNHEY, CDR2 SVGEGT. The CDR3 DNA reads TGTGCCAGCAGTTATTTTAGCGGGATGGGCACAGATACGCAGTATTTT. Its translation: CASSYFSGMGTDTQYF.

The chain links TRBV27 to TRBJ1-5; unclear D gene. The CDR3 is made up of 13 amino acids. The V gene's germline CDR1 is MNHEY and CDR2 SMNVEV (reference sequence). V was shortened by 5 bases and J by 6 bases, with 11 bases between the two germline ends. This CDR3 reads CASSEFTSQPQHF. Here the CDR3 DNA reads TGTGCCAGCAGTGAATTTACAAGTCAGCCCCAGCATTTT.